The T cell receptor (beta chain) described here comes from a study of Ad26.COV2.S vaccination and SARS-CoV-2 variants. Study observations and caveats: Placebo recipients trailed vaccine recipients in spike-specific TCR breadth.

The data were produced by immunoSEQ multiplex PCR, yet TCRdb's version contains in-frame clones alone and is incomplete. The sample lists approximately 400,000 clones, around 92% seen once, with 3.9% in the top ten. CDR1 is DFQATT, CDR2 SNEGSKA, per germline (reference sequence). Trimming took 3 bases from V and 3 from J, leaving 12 bases between them. This CDR3 has 13 residues. Comment on this clone: Antigen: not known.

The clonotype was recovered from a human donor who had recovered from COVID-19. J is TRBJ2-7 and V is TRBV20-1, with D unclear. Sequenced here: peripheral blood, sampled after recovery from COVID-19. CDR3 DNA sequence: TGCAGTGCTAGTCGAGGACCTAACTACGAGCAGTACTTC. Translated, it gives CSASRGPNYEQYF.